Below, 23 T cell receptor beta chains from the same sample are listed, as sequenced in a study of CD8 T cells in Susac syndrome. With random hexamers, reverse transcription was performed on about 0.45 to 1 ug of RNA. TCRdb re-derived calls from the immunoSEQ multiplex PCR reads in MiXCR, one entry per CDR3 protein. The sample lists about 150,000 distinct CDR3 sequences, 95% to 97% occurring once. The specimen sequenced was CD4+ T cells from PBMCs. The receptor source for this set is a human donor with Susac syndrome.

The chain recombines TRBV29-1 with TRBJ2-5, with a possible D match to TRBD2 (6 bases). CDR3 length: 14 residues. CDR1 is SQVTM and CDR2 is ANQGSEA in the germline V gene. V dropped 0 bases and J dropped 5 bases, with 13 bases sitting between them. CDR3 loop: CSVEDRRGPETQYF. In DNA, the CDR3 is TGCAGCGTTGAAGATCGGCGGGGCCCGGAGACCCAGTACTTC.

The chain carries TRBV10-3 and TRBJ2-2, with TRBD2 as a possible D gene (6 bases). Germline V lookup: CDR1 ENHRY, CDR2 SYGVKD. This CDR3 has 14 residues. The germline V and J ends were trimmed by 8 bases and 4 bases, with 14 bases remaining between them. The CDR3 spells CAIGGTEVTGELFF. CDR3 DNA: TGTGCCATCGGGGGGACGGAGGTCACCGGGGAGCTGTTTTTT.

The chain recombines TRBV28 with TRBJ2-7, with D perhaps TRBD1 or TRBD2 (6 bases each). Germline lookup yields CDR1 MDHEN and CDR2 SYDVKM. Trimming took 4 bases from V and 0 from J, leaving 13 bases between them. This CDR3 region has 15 residues. CDR3 residues: CASSSLSGASYEQYF. DNA for the CDR3: TGTGCCAGCAGTTCCCTCTCGGGGGCCTCCTACGAGCAGTACTTC.

This clonotype was observed once. This chain uses TRBV24-1 with TRBJ2-4, with 7 bases matching TRBD1. The CDR3 covers 13 residues. In germline, CDR1 is KGHDR, CDR2 SFDVKD. The trim removed 5 bases at V and 9 bases at J, leaving 6 bases unmatched. The CDR3 DNA reads as TGTGCCACCAGTGGGCACAGGGGAAGCATTCAGTACTTC. It is translated as CATSGHRGSIQYF.

The chain employs TRBV10-3 and TRBJ2-7; 8 bases agree with TRBD1. This CDR3 contains 13 residues. With 3 bases clipped from V and 8 bases from J, the junction kept 6 bases outside the gene matches. Per the germline V gene, CDR1 is ENHRY and CDR2 is SYGVKD. CDR3 residues: CAISDGQGEKQYV. CDR3 nucleotides: TGTGCCATCAGTGATGGACAGGGAGAAAAGCAGTACGTC.

This chain uses TRBV3-1 with TRBJ1-2, with D uncertain. The CDR3 is 13 residues long. Germline CDR1 LGHDT, CDR2 YNNKEL (reference sequence). The ends were cut back, 6 bases at V and 0 bases at J, with 8 bases in the middle. In DNA form, the CDR3 reads TGTGCCAGCAGTTTCAGAACTAACTATGGCTACACCTTC. It encodes CASSFRTNYGYTF.

This rearrangement joins TRBV10-3 to TRBJ2-1; 10 bases line up with TRBD2. The V gene's germline CDR1 is ENHRY and CDR2 SYGVKD. CDR3 size: 15 residues. V gave up 6 bases and J gave up 1 base; unmatched junction bases: 3. The CDR3 sequence: CAISGTSASYNEQFF. CDR3 DNA: TGTGCCATCAGCGGGACTAGCGCTTCCTACAATGAGCAGTTCTTC.

The rearrangement uses TRBV20-1 and TRBJ1-2; D call uncertain. Germline values: CDR1 DFQATT, CDR2 SNEGSKA (reference sequence). V lost 3 bases and J 2 bases, leaving 10 bases between the germline ends. The CDR3 consists of 13 residues. The CDR3 region has the DNA TGCAGTGCTAGTGCAGTGGTCAACTATGGCTACACCTTC. Translation gives CSASAVVNYGYTF.

Regarding this clonotype: One end of the junction is discordant with germline, which a read error may explain. The rearrangement links TRBV12-3 or TRBV12-4 to TRBJ2-2, with D uncertain. CDR3 length: 12 amino acids. The CDR3 protein is CASSLGTGELFF. CDR3 sequence (DNA): TGTGCCAGCAGCTTAGGAACCGGGGAGCTGTTTTTT.

The chain employs TRBV30 and TRBJ1-5; D may be TRBD1 (5 bases). The V end lost 0 bases, the J end lost 1 base, and 7 bases lay between the germline ends. Germline values: CDR1 GTSNPN, CDR2 SVGIG (reference sequence). The length of the CDR3 is 14 residues. The CDR3 protein is CAWSVRQSNQPQHF. In DNA form, the CDR3 reads TGTGCCTGGAGTGTACGACAGAGCAATCAGCCCCAGCATTTT.

The table lists this clonotype with a count of one. V and J are TRBV29-1 and TRBJ2-2; D call uncertain. V gave up 6 bases and J gave up 1 base, with 6 bases separating them. The germline gives CDR1 SQVTM, CDR2 ANQGSEA. This CDR3 contains 12 residues. The CDR3 nucleotides read TGCAGCGTGGTCAAGAACACCGGGGAGCTGTTTTTT. Amino acids: CSVVKNTGELFF.

Details on this clonotype: A read error may account for a junction end that differs from germline. The chain joins TRBV7-7 to TRBJ2-5; a weak D match, TRBD1 (6 bases). Germline V gives CDR1 SSHAT, CDR2 FNYEAQ (reference sequence). The CDR3 totals 12 residues. The CDR3, as DNA: TGTGCTAGCAGTACAGGGAGAGAGACCCAGTACTTC. Its protein is CASSTGRETQYF.

This clonotype has just one count. This chain uses TRBV7-2 with TRBJ1-1; a weak D match, TRBD1 (5 bases). Trimming left V 5 bases short and J 2 bases short, with 9 bases between. CDR3 length equals 13 residues. CDR1 is SGHTA, CDR2 FQGNSA, per germline. The CDR3 loop is CASSADSNTEAFF. CDR3 nucleotide sequence: TGTGCCAGCAGCGCCGACAGCAACACTGAAGCTTTCTTT.

This clonotype appeared a single time. The chain uses TRBV19 and TRBJ2-5; D uncertain. The CDR3 length is 12 residues. V was cut by 3 bases and J by 5 bases, with 7 bases left in between. Germline V lookup: CDR1 LNHDA, CDR2 SQIVND (reference sequence). The CDR3 nucleotides read TGTGCCAGTAGTATGAGATCGGAGACCCAGTACTTC. It yields the protein CASSMRSETQYF.

This chain joins TRBV6-2 or TRBV6-3 and TRBJ1-1; D unclear. Germline CDR1 reads MNHEY; CDR2 reads SVGEGT. The germline V and J ends were trimmed by 4 bases and 9 bases, with 15 bases remaining between them. CDR3 length equals 13 residues. The CDR3: CASSSNRAAQAFF. The CDR3 region has the DNA TGTGCCAGCAGTTCCAACCGAGCAGCCCAAGCTTTCTTT.

The chain has TRBV2 and TRBJ2-5; perhaps TRBD2 as D (5 bases). The germline V and J ends were trimmed by 3 bases and 3 bases, with 11 bases remaining between them. Germline lookup yields CDR1 SNHLY and CDR2 FYNNEI. The CDR3 extends over 14 amino acids. The CDR3, as DNA: TGTGCCAGCAGTGACATTAGGCGGGAAGAGACCCAGTACTTC. This sequence encodes CASSDIRREETQYF.

The rearrangement joins TRBV15 to TRBJ2-4, with no clear D. The CDR3 covers 13 residues. Germline assignment: CDR1 LNHNV and CDR2 YYDKDF (reference sequence). Trimming removed 0 bases from V and 7 bases from J, with 7 bases in between. The CDR3 bases are TGTGCCACCAGCAGAGAGGAATGGAACATTCAGTACTTC. This sequence encodes CATSREEWNIQYF.

The chain combines TRBV4-3 with TRBJ1-1; TRBD1 matches 7 bases. Germline CDR1 is LGHNA and CDR2 is YSLEER. Unmatched junction bases numbered 8, after V lost 1 base and J lost 6 bases. CDR3 length equals 15 residues. CDR3 sequence: CASSQVTGARAEAFF. CDR3 coding DNA: TGCGCCAGCAGCCAAGTAACAGGGGCTAGGGCTGAAGCTTTCTTT.

V and J are TRBV4-3 and TRBJ1-2, with 10 positions matching TRBD1. The trim removed 1 base at V and 3 bases at J, leaving 5 bases unmatched. This CDR3 is 16 amino acids long. The germline V gene encodes CDR1 LGHNA and CDR2 YSLEER. The CDR3 sequence: CASSQGDRGRDYGYTF. CDR3 bases: TGCGCCAGCAGCCAAGGAGACAGGGGGCGCGACTATGGCTACACCTTC.

The V and J genes are TRBV11-2 and TRBJ2-7, with D unclear. The CDR3 covers 12 residues. Between the trimmed V and J ends, which lost 5 bases and 2 bases, there was a span of 7 bases. Germline V CDR1 and CDR2: SGHAT, FQNNGV. CDR3 region: CASSPTPYEQYF. The CDR3, as DNA: TGTGCCAGCAGCCCCACCCCCTACGAGCAGTACTTC.

The chain links TRBV27 to TRBJ1-2; perhaps TRBD1 as D (5 bases). CDR3 length equals 13 residues. Trimming pared 6 bases from V and 5 bases from J, leaving 13 bases between. Germline CDR1 reads MNHEY; CDR2 reads SMNVEV (reference sequence). The CDR3 DNA reads as TGTGCCAGCAGACCGCAGGGCGAGTATGGCTACACCTTC. This encodes CASRPQGEYGYTF.

V is TRBV29-1 and J is TRBJ1-4; D is unclear. The V gene's germline CDR1 is SQVTM and CDR2 ANQGSEA. The CDR3 is 14 residues long. V was clipped by 4 bases and J by 0 bases, with 9 bases between them. The CDR3 reads CSVGNRATNEKLFF. The CDR3 DNA follows: TGCAGCGTTGGGAACCGGGCAACTAATGAAAAACTGTTTTTT.

The chain carries TRBV19 and TRBJ2-3; 9 bases are shared with TRBD1. The CDR3 consists of 15 residues. The germline gives CDR1 LNHDA, CDR2 SQIVND (reference sequence). The trim removed 3 bases at V and 8 bases at J, leaving 9 bases unmatched. The CDR3 DNA follows: TGTGCCAGTAGTATGGGCGGACAGGGGCTGGGTACGCAGTATTTT. It encodes CASSMGGQGLGTQYF.